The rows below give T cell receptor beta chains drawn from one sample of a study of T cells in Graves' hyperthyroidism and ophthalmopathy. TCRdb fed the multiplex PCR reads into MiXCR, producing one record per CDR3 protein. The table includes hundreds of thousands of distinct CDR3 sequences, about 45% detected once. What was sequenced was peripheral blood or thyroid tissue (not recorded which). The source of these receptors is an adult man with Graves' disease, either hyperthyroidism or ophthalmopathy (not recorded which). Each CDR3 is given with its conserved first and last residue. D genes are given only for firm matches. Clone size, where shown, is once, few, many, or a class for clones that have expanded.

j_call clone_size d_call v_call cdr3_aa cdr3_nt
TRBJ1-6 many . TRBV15 CATSSEGWDNSPLHF TGTGCCACCAGCAGCGAGGGGTGGGATAATTCACCCCTCCACTTT
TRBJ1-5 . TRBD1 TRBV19 CASSIAVTGLGDDSNQPQHF TGTGCCAGTAGTATAGCCGTGACAGGGCTTGGAGATGATAGCAATCAGCCCCAGCATTTT
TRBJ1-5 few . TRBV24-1 CATREATLGSNQPQHF TGTGCCACCAGGGAGGCGACCCTGGGGAGCAATCAGCCCCAGCATTTT
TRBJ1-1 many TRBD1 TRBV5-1 CASSYPGQQAFF TGCGCCAGCAGTTATCCGGGACAGCAAGCTTTCTTT
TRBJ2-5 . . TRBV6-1 CASTHGTDVGTQYF TGTGCCAGCACCCACGGGACTGATGTTGGGACCCAGTACTTC
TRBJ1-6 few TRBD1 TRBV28 CASSLIQGSVGLSPLHF TGTGCCAGCAGTCTCATACAGGGGAGCGTGGGATTGTCACCCCTCCACTTT
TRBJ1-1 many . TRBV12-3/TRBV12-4 CASSLAHGAGEAFF TGTGCCAGCAGTTTAGCGCATGGGGCCGGTGAAGCTTTCTTT
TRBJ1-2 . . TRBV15 CAWSVYGYGYTF TGTGCCTGGAGTGTATATGGCTATGGCTACACCTTC
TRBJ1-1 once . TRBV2 CASSAEGASGTEAFF TGTGCCAGCAGTGCGGAAGGGGCGTCGGGCACTGAAGCTTTCTTT
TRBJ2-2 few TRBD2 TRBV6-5 CASSYGGRGTGELFF TGTGCCAGCAGTTATGGCGGGAGGGGCACCGGGGAGCTGTTTTTT
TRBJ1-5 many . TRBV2 CASTYQRNQPQHF TGTGCCAGCACCTACCAGCGCAATCAGCCCCAGCATTTT
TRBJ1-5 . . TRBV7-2 CASSLDGGAYQPQHF TGTGCCAGCAGCTTAGACGGGGGGGCATACCAGCCCCAGCATTTT
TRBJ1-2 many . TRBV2 CASRGRWVNYGYTF TGTGCCAGCAGAGGACGGTGGGTCAACTATGGCTACACCTTC
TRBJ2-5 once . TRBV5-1 CASSNPRVPQETQYF TGCGCCAGCAGCAACCCCAGGGTTCCCCAAGAGACCCAGTACTTC
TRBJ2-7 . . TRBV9 CASSPNPGSYEQYF TGTGCCAGCAGCCCCAACCCAGGCTCCTACGAGCAGTACTTC
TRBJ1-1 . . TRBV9 CASSQAGQGEAFF TGTGCCAGCAGCCAAGCCGGCCAGGGAGAAGCTTTCTTT
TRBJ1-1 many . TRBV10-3 CAISEAGPGTNTEAFF TGTGCCATCAGTGAGGCGGGTCCGGGGACGAACACTGAAGCTTTCTTT
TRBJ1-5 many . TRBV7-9 CASSWAGNGNQPQHF TGTGCCAGCAGCTGGGCGGGGAACGGCAATCAGCCCCAGCATTTT
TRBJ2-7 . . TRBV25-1 CASSGAGLRDEQYF TGTGCCAGCAGTGGGGCCGGGCTCCGGGACGAGCAGTACTTC
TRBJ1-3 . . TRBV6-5 CASSSEGSGNTIYF TGTGCCAGCAGTTCGGAGGGGTCTGGAAACACCATATATTTT
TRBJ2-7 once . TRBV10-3 CASSYGHRAPYEQYF TGTGCCAGCAGTTACGGGCACAGGGCTCCCTACGAGCAGTACTTC
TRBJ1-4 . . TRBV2 CASRRVDGEKLFF TGTGCCAGCAGGCGGGTGGACGGTGAAAAACTGTTTTTT
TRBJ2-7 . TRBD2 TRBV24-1 CATSGAGGRQYF TGTGCCACCAGTGGGGCGGGAGGGCGTCAGTACTTC
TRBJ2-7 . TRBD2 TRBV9 CASSFRTSGAYEQYF TGCGCCAGCAGCTTTCGGACTAGCGGGGCCTACGAGCAGTACTTC
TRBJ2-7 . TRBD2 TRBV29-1 CSVQAGEEGEQYF TGCAGCGTTCAAGCGGGAGAAGAAGGCGAGCAGTACTTC
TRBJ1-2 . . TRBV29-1 CSVAEARAENYGYTF TGCAGCGTTGCGGAGGCCAGGGCGGAAAACTATGGCTACACCTTC
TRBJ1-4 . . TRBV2 CASSEGRVTTNEKLFF TGTGCCAGCAGCGAGGGCAGGGTTACAACTAATGAAAAACTGTTTTTT
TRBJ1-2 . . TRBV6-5 CASSARGLYGYTF TGTGCCAGCAGCGCGCGGGGCCTCTATGGCTACACCTTC
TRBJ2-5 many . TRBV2 CASSEAGGLYF TGTGCCAGCAGTGAAGCAGGGGGGTTGTACTTC
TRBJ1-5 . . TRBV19 CASVRDLNQPQHF TGTGCCAGCGTTCGGGATCTCAATCAGCCCCAGCATTTT
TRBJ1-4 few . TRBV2 CASSGAGGREKLFF TGTGCCAGCAGTGGGGCGGGGGGCCGTGAAAAACTGTTTTTT
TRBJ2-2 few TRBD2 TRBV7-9 CASSLAGAGAGGELFF TGTGCCAGCAGCTTGGCCGGGGCGGGAGCTGGCGGGGAGCTGTTTTTT
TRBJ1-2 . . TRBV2 CASSRDIATVNYGYTF TGTGCCAGCAGTAGGGACATCGCGACCGTGAACTATGGCTACACCTTC
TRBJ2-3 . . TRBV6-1 CASTLRTRGTDTQYF TGTGCCAGCACCCTACGGACGCGGGGCACGGATACGCAGTATTTT